This is a list of T cell receptor beta chains from one sample in a study of T cell repertoires in cytomegalovirus infection. TCRdb redid the calling of the reads with MiXCR, one entry per CDR3 protein. The data contain just over 150,000 distinct CDR3 sequences, 23% of them seen just once; the ten biggest clones take up around 9.9%. Sequenced: PBMCs. Receptors were obtained from a human donor in good health (CMV status not recorded). Some clones in this sample may be carry-over from other donors' samples. Each CDR3 is given with its conserved first and last residue.

CDR3 protein | V gene
CASSYLPWGQGFAEAFF | TRBV7-2
CASSFAFDTEAFF | TRBV7-9
CASSNGVDWLSYEQYF | TRBV25-1
CASSPESTDREQFF | TRBV5-6
CASSLGREETQYF | TRBV28
CASSFRLHTDTQYF | TRBV12-3/TRBV12-4
CASNLDRGPNEKLFF | TRBV4-1
CSAYRDRGKVSPLHF | TRBV20-1
CSVGTGRNEQFF | TRBV29-1
CASSLVGLISQYF | TRBV11-2
CASSFREKTEAFF | TRBV11-2
CASSQVLAGRNEQFF | TRBV4-3
CASSLGGTGKETQYF | TRBV7-9
CASSLSSGTGREDGYTF | TRBV7-2
CAISGQGGSYEQYF | TRBV10-3
CASSSSGTEGYEQYF | TRBV28
CASRYGRSTGANVLTF | TRBV28
CASSLVARGETQYF | TRBV7-8
CASSSGQGLGYGYTF | TRBV7-8
CASSFDQTYEQYF | TRBV28
CASSLRDDYGYTF | TRBV12-3/TRBV12-4
CASSASSGLSYNEQFF | TRBV9
CASRKHLNTEAFF | TRBV19
CASSLGDRSRTYEQYF | TRBV5-1
CASTPGAQNYGYTF | TRBV2
CASLCFRDRTYEQYF | TRBV7-6
CSVVLAGGKNIQYF | TRBV29-1
CASSPRTGAYEQYF | TRBV12-3/TRBV12-4
CSAKGEGYNEQFF | TRBV20-1
CAGGSPNTEAFF | TRBV7-2
CASSPRQGLAQETQYF | TRBV12-3/TRBV12-4
CASSPPRYGYTF | TRBV18
CAWSLMGDFTGELFF | TRBV30
CASRPSSGSYEQYF | TRBV12-3/TRBV12-4
CASSPSADTQYF | TRBV27
CATNPRGGLEAFF | TRBV5-4
CASSIQGYGYTF | TRBV7-9
CASSSPTVLNEQFF | TRBV5-4
CASSQNRGPVTLHF | TRBV4-2
CSARSDRGWEKLFF | TRBV20-1